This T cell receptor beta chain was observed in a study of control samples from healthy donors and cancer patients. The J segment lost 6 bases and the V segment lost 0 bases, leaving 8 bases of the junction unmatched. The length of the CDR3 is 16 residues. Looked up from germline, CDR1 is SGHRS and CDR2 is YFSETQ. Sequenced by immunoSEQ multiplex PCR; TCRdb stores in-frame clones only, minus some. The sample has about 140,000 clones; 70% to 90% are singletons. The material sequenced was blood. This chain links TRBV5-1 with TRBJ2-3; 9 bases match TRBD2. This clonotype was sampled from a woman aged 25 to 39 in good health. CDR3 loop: CASSLEVREGLDTQYF. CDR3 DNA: TGCGCCAGCAGCTTGGAGGTGCGGGAGGGCCTCGATACGCAGTATTTT.